This TCR beta chain appears in the sequencing data of a study of T cell repertoires in cytomegalovirus infection (dated by TCRdb to about 2019). General notes on the study: The peptide stimulations were aimed at well-studied HLA-B-restricted epitopes as well as recently identified HLA-C-restricted CMV epitopes, whose presentation resists viral immunomodulation. The HLA type of each donor mattered for the analysis, because public TCR beta signatures pointed to carriage of CMV infection along with the matching HLA type.

This clonotype occurred a few times. What this receptor recognizes is not known. Nothing much larger sits one base from this clone, and base qualities are not available. Sequencer: Illumina HiSeq 1500. TCRdb reran the public reads through fastp at Q25 and MiXCR, keeping productive beta chains. For every CDR3 protein sequence, its rows merge into one entry that carries the most common genes and DNA. The sample table holds about 700,000 distinct CDR3 sequences, of which 33% were seen once. The top ten hold 15% to 20% of the sample. What the research found in general, with its limitations: The ex vivo response was dominated by HLA-C-restricted CMV-specific TCR beta clonotypes, which also provided the single most frequent clonotype in two of eight donors. Carriers of CMV infection plus the relevant HLA type were discriminated by the cumulative frequency of public TCR beta family members in the study cohort and in an independent 352-donor cohort.

Trimming leaves V shorter by 0 bases and J shorter by 0 bases, with the junction holding 6 bases beyond the gene matches. CDR1 SGHRS and CDR2 YFSETQ were looked up in the germline V gene. The CDR3 contains 18 residues, cysteine and phenylalanine counted. Solely the CDR3 DNA is kept, with 54 bases framed from the first base. According to the study, the label for this sample's treatment or condition signals: in vitro stimulation with specific CMV peptide epitopes to enrich CMV-specific T cells. The source material was cultured PBMCs, sampled from culture after CMV antigen stimulation. The chain is assembled from TRBV5-1 and TRBJ2-5, and 12 junctional nucleotides match TRBD2. This clonotype was sampled from a human donor in good health (CMV status not recorded). Some clones in this sample may be carry-over from other donors' samples. The DNA sequence follows: TGCGCCAGCAGCTTGGGACTAGCGGGGGATGCGTACCAAGAGACCCAGTACTTC. Its protein is CASSLGLAGDAYQETQYF.